A single sample gave rise to the 19 T cell receptor beta chains below, sequenced in a study of long-term antiretroviral therapy in people with HIV. Investigators performed immunoSEQ version v3.0 at survey level. Clones were read by immunoSEQ multiplex PCR, and TCRdb kept only the in-frame ones, dropping some. The sample has 25,000 to 35,000 clones, 80% seen once. This specimen was unsorted PBMCs, taken 0.3 years after starting antiretroviral therapy. Receptor source: a middle-aged man with HIV.

The V call is TRBV2, the J call TRBJ2-7; D unclear. This CDR3 comprises 12 residues. Trimming removed 6 bases from V and 5 bases from J, with 11 bases in between. Germline lookup yields CDR1 SNHLY and CDR2 FYNNEI. The CDR3 protein is CASRQNGDEQYF. Here the CDR3 DNA reads TGTGCCAGCAGACAGAATGGCGACGAGCAGTACTTC.

This chain connects TRBV7-9 to TRBJ2-5; the D call may be TRBD1 or TRBD2 (5 bases each). This CDR3 is built from 14 residues. V was shortened by 5 bases and J by 1 base, with 11 bases between the two germline ends. Germline loops: CDR1 SEHNR, CDR2 FQNEAQ (reference sequence). CDR3 sequence reads: CASSMRGLQETQYF. CDR3 sequence (DNA): TGTGCCAGCAGCATGAGGGGCCTCCAAGAGACCCAGTACTTC.

The rearrangement joins TRBV11-3 to TRBJ2-1, with 8 nucleotides matching TRBD2. J lost 0 bases, V lost 5 bases, and 3 bases had no gene match. This CDR3 has 15 amino acids. CDR1 is SGHNT and CDR2 is YENEEA in the germline V gene. CDR3 in DNA: TGTGCCAGCAGCATCGGGACTAGCTCCTACAATGAGCAGTTCTTC. Protein product: CASSIGTSSYNEQFF.

The genes are TRBV27 and TRBJ1-2; 7 bases match TRBD1. With V trimmed by 8 bases and J by 4 bases, 13 bases remained unmatched. The CDR3 runs to 15 residues. CDR1 and CDR2 (germline): MNHEY, SMNVEV (reference sequence). This CDR3 reads CASLKLRDRSYGYTF. In DNA, the CDR3 is TGTGCCAGCCTCAAATTACGGGACAGATCCTATGGCTACACCTTC.

The chain employs TRBV6-6 and TRBJ1-3; tentative D call: TRBD1 (5 bases). Trimming stripped 2 bases from V and 0 bases from J, with 11 bases between. Per germline, CDR1 MNHNY and CDR2 SVGAGI (reference sequence). The CDR3 runs 16 residues. The CDR3 nucleotides are TGTGCCAGCAGTTACGCCCCGAGGGGCTCTGGAAACACCATATATTTT. The encoded protein is CASSYAPRGSGNTIYF.

The J gene is TRBJ2-5, the V gene TRBV5-1; D is ambiguous. Deletions cut 2 bases from V and 0 bases from J, with 2 bases between. From germline, CDR1 is SGHRS and CDR2 YFSETQ. This CDR3 is 12 amino acids long. CDR3 in amino acids: CASSFNQETQYF. DNA of the CDR3: TGCGCCAGCAGCTTTAACCAAGAGACCCAGTACTTC. The full variable domain, in which reference TRBV5-1 and TRBJ2-5 provide the parts outside the CDR3, is KAGVTQTPRYLIKTRGQQVTLSCSPISGHRSVSWYQQTPGQGLQFLFEYFSETQRNKGNFPGRFSGRQFSNSRSEMNVSTLELGDSALYLCASSFNQETQYFGPGTRLLVL.

Only a few counts were recorded for this clone. V is TRBV10-1 and J is TRBJ2-2; D is uncertain. V lost 9 bases and J 10 bases, leaving 3 bases between the germline ends. Looked up from germline, CDR1 is WNHNN and CDR2 is SYGVQD (reference sequence). The CDR3 length is 8 residues. CDR3 in DNA: TGCGCCAGTAAGGAGCTGTTTTTT. Translating it yields CASKELFF.

The rearrangement links TRBV5-1 to TRBJ1-4; TRBD1 agrees at 9 bases. This CDR3 contains 15 residues. V shed 4 bases and J 6 bases; nucleotides not matched to a gene: 7. Germline CDR1 reads SGHRS; CDR2 reads YFSETQ. CDR3 loop: CASSRRTGEYEKLFF. The DNA for the CDR3 is TGCGCCAGCAGCAGAAGGACAGGGGAATATGAAAAACTGTTTTTT.

The chain recombines TRBV7-2 with TRBJ2-5, with a tentative D call TRBD2 (5 bases). Per the germline V gene, CDR1 is SGHTA and CDR2 is FQGNSA. The CDR3 is 14 amino acids. Trimming removed 0 bases at V and 5 bases at J, with 10 bases between. The CDR3 DNA follows: TGTGCCAGCAGCTTAGCGGGAGTTGTGGAGACCCAGTACTTC. Its translation is CASSLAGVVETQYF. The full variable domain, completed using reference TRBV7-2 and TRBJ2-5, is GAGVSQSPSNKVTEKGKDVELRCDPISGHTALYWYRQSLGQGLEFLIYFQGNSAPDKSGLPSDRFSAERTGGSVSTLTIQRTQQEDSAVYLCASSLAGVVETQYFGPGTRLLVL.

This clone was counted a few times. This chain joins TRBV7-9 and TRBJ2-7; the D gene is possibly TRBD2 (6 bases). The CDR3 is 13 residues long. V gave up 5 bases and J gave up 6 bases, with 14 bases separating them. Germline V CDR1 and CDR2: SEHNR, FQNEAQ (reference sequence). Here the CDR3 reads CASSGGFGSEQYF. CDR3 DNA: TGTGCCAGCAGCGGGGGGTTCGGTTCCGAGCAGTACTTC.

The rearrangement links TRBV6-5 to TRBJ2-7; 8 bases agree with TRBD1. Trimming cost V 6 bases and J 2 bases; bases outside gene matches: 6. In germline, CDR1 is MNHEY, CDR2 SVGAGI. The CDR3 length is 14 residues. CDR3 amino acids: CASRRDRSTYEQYF. CDR3 nucleotide sequence: TGTGCCAGCAGACGGGACAGGTCGACCTACGAGCAGTACTTC.

This chain links TRBV6-5 with TRBJ2-5; the D is unclear. This CDR3 is built from 12 residues. V was cut by 0 bases and J by 5 bases, with 4 bases left in between. Germline V gene sequence: CDR1 MNHEY, CDR2 SVGAGI. The CDR3 protein is CASSYSRETQYF. The CDR3 coding sequence is TGTGCCAGCAGTTACTCCAGGGAGACCCAGTACTTC.

CDR3 bases: TGTGCCAGCAGCTTGAGAAGCGGGGGGGCAACAGATACGCAGTATTTT. Encoded protein: CASSLRSGGATDTQYF. The J gene is TRBJ2-3, the V gene TRBV5-4; 10 bases agree with TRBD2. Germline-derived CDR1 and CDR2 are SGHNT and YYREEE (reference sequence). The CDR3 sequence is 16 residues long. V shed 1 base, J shed 3 bases, and the junction held 5 bases outside the gene matches.

This clone was picked up one time. The chain recombines TRBV6-1 with TRBJ2-5; 10 nucleotides line up with TRBD2. The assigned J gene may be wrong: the sequence end matches TRBJ2-7 better. This CDR3 has 16 amino acids. CDR1 is MNHNS and CDR2 is SASEGT in the germline V gene. In nucleotides, the CDR3 is TGTGCCAGCAGTGTATCCCTAGCGGGAGAGGCCTACGAGCAGTACTTC. As protein: CASSVSLAGEAYEQYF.

In this sample, this clone turned up a few times. The rearrangement joins TRBV19 to TRBJ1-5; 7 nucleotides line up with TRBD1. V trimming: 10 bases; J trimming: 2 bases; junction bases outside the gene matches: 8. Germline CDR1 LNHDA, CDR2 SQIVND (reference sequence). The CDR3 extends over 14 amino acids. The CDR3 protein is CATRDSLRNQPQHF. The CDR3 DNA follows: TGTGCCACTCGGGACAGCCTTCGCAATCAGCCCCAGCATTTT.

The V and J genes are TRBV23-1 and TRBJ2-5, with 7 bases identical to TRBD1. TRBV23-1 is an ORF for which the function is uncertain. Trimming at V came to 3 bases and at J to 2 bases, leaving 12 bases not matched to a gene. This CDR3 is built from 17 residues. This CDR3 reads CASSHKSDRVGQETQYF. CDR3 DNA: TGCGCCAGCAGTCACAAAAGTGACAGGGTAGGGCAAGAGACCCAGTACTTC.

V is TRBV6-5 and J is TRBJ2-1, with a tentative D call TRBD1 (5 bases). V dropped 1 base and J dropped 9 bases, with 13 bases sitting between them. The CDR3 is 14 amino acids. Germline values: CDR1 MNHEY, CDR2 SVGAGI. The CDR3 DNA reads TGTGCCAGCAGTTACTTGCAGGGAAGGAGTGAGCAGTTCTTC. This translates into CASSYLQGRSEQFF.

V is TRBV7-6 and J is TRBJ2-5, with unresolved D. Germline V gene data show CDR1 as SGHVS and CDR2 as FNYEAQ. Trimming pared 5 bases from V and 0 bases from J, leaving 13 bases between. The CDR3 loop spans 15 amino acids. CDR3 residues: CASSQPLGYQETQYF. The CDR3 DNA reads TGTGCCAGCAGCCAGCCGCTTGGGTACCAAGAGACCCAGTACTTC.

The chain employs TRBV9 and TRBJ2-2; 7 bases fit TRBD2. This CDR3 is built from 14 residues. CDR1 SGDLS and CDR2 YYNGEE come from the germline V gene. V lost 3 bases and J lost 3; bases outside the gene matches: 2. CDR3 in DNA: TGTGCCAGCAGCGGACTAGCCCACACCGGGGAGCTGTTTTTT. This sequence encodes CASSGLAHTGELFF.